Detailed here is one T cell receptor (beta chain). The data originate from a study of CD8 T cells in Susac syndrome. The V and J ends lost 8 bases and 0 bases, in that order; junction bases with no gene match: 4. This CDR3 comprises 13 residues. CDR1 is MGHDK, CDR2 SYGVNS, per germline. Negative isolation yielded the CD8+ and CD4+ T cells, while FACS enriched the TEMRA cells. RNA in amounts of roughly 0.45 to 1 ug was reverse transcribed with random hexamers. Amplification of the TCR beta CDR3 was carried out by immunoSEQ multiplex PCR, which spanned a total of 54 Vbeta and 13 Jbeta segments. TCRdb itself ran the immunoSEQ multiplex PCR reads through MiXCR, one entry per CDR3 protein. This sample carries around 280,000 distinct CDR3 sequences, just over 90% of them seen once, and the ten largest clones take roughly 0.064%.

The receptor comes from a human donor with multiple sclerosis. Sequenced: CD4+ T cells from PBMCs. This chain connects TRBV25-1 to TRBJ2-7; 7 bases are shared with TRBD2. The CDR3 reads CASESGTSYEQYF. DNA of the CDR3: TGTGCCAGCGAGAGCGGGACCTCCTACGAGCAGTACTTC.